This T cell receptor beta chain is from a study of blood T cells in healthy people across ages. Overall study results and limits: Diversity figures based on one million T cells were deemed too low.

Remarks on this clonotype: What it binds is unknown.

The authors ran a second PCR of 7 to 11 cycles using a sample-barcoded 5' primer and a J-beta primer mix. TCRdb re-derived calls from the 5' RACE reads in MiXCR, one entry per CDR3 protein. The data contain hundreds of thousands of distinct CDR3 sequences, roughly half of them singletons. The receptor was isolated from a woman older than 75 in good health. What was sequenced was blood.

CDR3 region: CSVEGFGELFF. The CDR3 bases are TGCAGCGTTGAGGGGTTCGGGGAGCTGTTTTTT. The V call is TRBV29-1, the J call TRBJ2-2; D ambiguous. V gave up 3 bases and J gave up 7 bases, with 6 bases separating them. In germline, CDR1 is SQVTM, CDR2 ANQGSEA. The CDR3 runs 11 residues.